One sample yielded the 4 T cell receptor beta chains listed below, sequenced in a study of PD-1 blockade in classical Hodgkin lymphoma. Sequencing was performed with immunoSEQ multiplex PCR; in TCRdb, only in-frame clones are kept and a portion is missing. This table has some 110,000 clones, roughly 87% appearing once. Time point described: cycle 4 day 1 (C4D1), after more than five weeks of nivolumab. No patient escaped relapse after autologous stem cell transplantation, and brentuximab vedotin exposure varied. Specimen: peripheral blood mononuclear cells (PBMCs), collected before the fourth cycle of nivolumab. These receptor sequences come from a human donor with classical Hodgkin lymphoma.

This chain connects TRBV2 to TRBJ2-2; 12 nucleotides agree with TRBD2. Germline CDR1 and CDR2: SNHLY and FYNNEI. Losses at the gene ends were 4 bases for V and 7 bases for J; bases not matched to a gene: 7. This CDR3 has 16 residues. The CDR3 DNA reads TGTGCCAGCAGTGGATCTAGCGGGAGGGCAGTCGGGGAGCTGTTTTTT. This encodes CASSGSSGRAVGELFF.

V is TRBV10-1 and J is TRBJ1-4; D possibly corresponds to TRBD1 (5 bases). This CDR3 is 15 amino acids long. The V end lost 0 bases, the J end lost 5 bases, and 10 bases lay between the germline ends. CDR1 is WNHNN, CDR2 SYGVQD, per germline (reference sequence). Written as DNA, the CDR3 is TGCGCCAGCAGTGAGTCGACTCGGACAAATGAAAAACTGTTTTTT. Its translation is CASSESTRTNEKLFF.

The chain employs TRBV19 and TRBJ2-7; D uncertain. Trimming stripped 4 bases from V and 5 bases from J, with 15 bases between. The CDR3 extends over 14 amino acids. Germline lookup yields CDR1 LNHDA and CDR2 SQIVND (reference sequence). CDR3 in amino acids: CASSKWTLDDEQYF. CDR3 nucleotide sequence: TGTGCCAGTAGTAAATGGACCCTCGACGACGAGCAGTACTTC.

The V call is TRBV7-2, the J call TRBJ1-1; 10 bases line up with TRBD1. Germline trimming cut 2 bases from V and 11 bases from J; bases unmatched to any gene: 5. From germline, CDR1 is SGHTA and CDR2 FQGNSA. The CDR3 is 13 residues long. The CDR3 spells CASSLRGTGVAFF. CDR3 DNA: TGTGCCAGCAGCTTACGTGGGACAGGGGTCGCTTTCTTT.